These 19 T cell receptor beta chains originate from one sample sequenced in a study of shared clonotypes between healthy human individuals. Sequenced by immunoSEQ multiplex PCR; TCRdb stores in-frame clones only, minus some. The sample lists 2 million to 2.5 million clones; less than 95% were seen once. Specimen: naive CD4+ T cells from PBMCs. Subset described: CD45RA+ positively selected. Receptors originate from a man in his late teens or twenties in good health. Some clones in this sample may be carry-over from other donors' samples.

This sequence joins TRBV11-2 and TRBJ2-2; perhaps TRBD2 as D (5 bases). Trimming removed 1 base at V and 4 bases at J, with 10 bases between. Germline CDR1 SGHAT, CDR2 FQNNGV. The CDR3 extends over 15 amino acids. CDR3 residues: CASSLVTTTTGELFF. In DNA, the CDR3 is TGTGCCAGCAGCTTAGTAACGACTACCACCGGGGAGCTGTTTTTT.

V is TRBV28 and J is TRBJ1-3, with D unresolved. The ends were cut back, 6 bases at V and 4 bases at J, with 10 bases in the middle. The CDR3 totals 13 residues. Germline CDR1 reads MDHEN; CDR2 reads SYDVKM. The CDR3 loop reads CASSLDLGNTIYF. The CDR3 DNA follows: TGTGCCAGCAGCCTTGACTTGGGAAACACCATATATTTT.

Concerning this clone itself: In the same sample, other DNA sequences code for this CDR3. The chain has TRBV30 and TRBJ2-3; 15 nucleotides line up with TRBD2. This CDR3 has 16 residues. The germline V gene has CDR1 GTSNPN and CDR2 SVGIG (reference sequence). The V segment lost 2 bases and the J segment 3 bases; nucleotides outside the gene matches: 3. CDR3 sequence (DNA): TGTGCCTGGAGTCCGGGGACTAGCGGGAGGACAGATACGCAGTATTTT. Its translation: CAWSPGTSGRTDTQYF.

J is TRBJ2-4 and V is TRBV19, with D maybe TRBD2 (7 bases). Trimming pared 5 bases from V and 0 bases from J, leaving 14 bases between. The CDR3 is 16 residues long. Germline V gene sequence: CDR1 LNHDA, CDR2 SQIVND (reference sequence). The CDR3 region has the DNA TGTGCCAGTAGTCCCCGAGGGGGGGGAGCCAAAAACATTCAGTACTTC. This translates into CASSPRGGGAKNIQYF.

The rearrangement links TRBV7-9 to TRBJ2-1, with D possibly TRBD2 on 5 matching bases. Trimming stripped 5 bases from V and 9 bases from J, with 14 bases between. The length of the CDR3 is 13 residues. Germline V gene data show CDR1 as SEHNR and CDR2 as FQNEAQ (reference sequence). Here the CDR3 reads CASSHGLGSEQFF. CDR3 DNA sequence: TGTGCCAGCAGCCACGGACTTGGGAGTGAGCAGTTCTTC.

The J gene is TRBJ2-3, the V gene TRBV5-1, with a weak D call TRBD2 (6 bases). V lost 4 bases, J lost 4 bases, and 13 bases lay in between. This CDR3 region has 14 residues. Germline V CDR1 and CDR2: SGHRS, YFSETQ. CDR3 loop: CASSLTSYADTQYF. CDR3 nucleotides: TGCGCCAGCAGCCTGACTAGTTACGCAGATACGCAGTATTTT.

The chain is built from TRBV30 and TRBJ2-1, with 9 positions matching TRBD2. Germline CDR1 reads GTSNPN; CDR2 reads SVGIG (reference sequence). V lost 2 bases and J lost 9; bases outside the gene matches: 5. CDR3 length: 13 amino acids. In nucleotides, the CDR3 is TGTGCCTGGAGTACCCGCGGGAGGGGTGAGCAGTTCTTC. Its protein is CAWSTRGRGEQFF.

V and J are TRBV5-4 and TRBJ2-1; D uncertain. Germline V CDR1 and CDR2: SGHNT, YYREEE (reference sequence). The V gene lost 0 bases and the J gene lost 0 bases, with 13 bases spanning the gap. The CDR3 contains 17 residues. CDR3 in amino acids: CASSLGSARSSYNEQFF. The CDR3 nucleotides are TGTGCCAGCAGCTTGGGTTCCGCACGCAGCTCCTACAATGAGCAGTTCTTC.

V gene TRBV30 combines with J gene TRBJ1-6; D possibly corresponds to TRBD1 (6 bases). This CDR3 comprises 16 residues. Between the trimmed V and J ends, which lost 4 bases and 0 bases, there was a span of 13 bases. Looked up from germline, CDR1 is GTSNPN and CDR2 is SVGIG (reference sequence). Written as DNA, the CDR3 is TGTGCCTGGAAGAGAGGGGGTCCCTCCTATAATTCACCCCTCCACTTT. Protein: CAWKRGGPSYNSPLHF. Based on the CDR3 plus reference TRBV30 and TRBJ1-6, the full variable domain is SQTIHQWPATLVQPVGSPLSLECTVEGTSNPNLYWYRQAAGRGLQLLFYSVGIGQISSEVPQNLSASRPQDRQFILSSKKLLLSDSGFYLCAWKRGGPSYNSPLHFGNGTRLTVT.

This sequence joins TRBV28 and TRBJ1-4, with TRBD1 matching over 8 bases. Germline CDR1 and CDR2: MDHEN and SYDVKM. The CDR3 contains 13 residues. V lost 6 bases, J lost 11 bases, and 8 bases stayed unmatched. This CDR3 reads CASRDGQGGKLFF. The CDR3 DNA is TGTGCCAGCAGAGACGGACAGGGAGGGAAACTGTTTTTT.

The V and J genes are TRBV7-2 and TRBJ2-1; 12 bases are a match to TRBD2. Losses at the gene ends were 5 bases for V and 5 bases for J; bases not matched to a gene: 4. The CDR3 length is 15 residues. Per the germline V gene, CDR1 is SGHTA and CDR2 is FQGNSA. The DNA of the CDR3 is TGTGCCAGCAGCACTCGGACTAGCGGGGACAATGAGCAGTTCTTC. This translates into CASSTRTSGDNEQFF. The full variable domain, in which reference TRBV7-2 and TRBJ2-1 provide the parts outside the CDR3, is GAGVSQSPSNKVTEKGKDVELRCDPISGHTALYWYRQSLGQGLEFLIYFQGNSAPDKSGLPSDRFSAERTGGSVSTLTIQRTQQEDSAVYLCASSTRTSGDNEQFFGPGTRLTVL.

This chain links TRBV4-1 with TRBJ2-3, with 13 bases that match TRBD2. Per germline, CDR1 MGHRA and CDR2 YSYEKL. V was pared by 0 bases and J by 6 bases, with 9 bases of the junction left unmatched. The CDR3 sequence is 18 residues long. In DNA, the CDR3 is TGCGCCAGCAGCCAAGATATACTAGCGGGAGGGAGGGGCGATACGCAGTATTTT. Protein product: CASSQDILAGGRGDTQYF.

V usage is TRBV18 and J usage is TRBJ2-2; D gene unclear. Between the trimmed V and J ends, which lost 1 base and 4 bases, there was a span of 10 bases. This CDR3 is built from 15 residues. Germline CDR1 and CDR2: KGHSH and LQKENI. DNA of the CDR3: TGTGCCAGCTCACCACAGCTCGGACGCACCGGGGAGCTGTTTTTT. This translates into CASSPQLGRTGELFF.

The chain employs TRBV11-2 and TRBJ2-7; D unclear. V lost 5 bases and J 0 bases, leaving 11 bases between the germline ends. There are 14 residues in the CDR3. Germline V gives CDR1 SGHAT, CDR2 FQNNGV. The CDR3 DNA follows: TGTGCCAGCAGCCGGTCGGTGAACTCCTACGAGCAGTACTTC. Protein product: CASSRSVNSYEQYF.

This clone was observed a single time. The CDR3 spells CSVAEYDSNQPQHF. DNA of the CDR3: TGCAGCGTTGCAGAATACGATAGCAATCAGCCCCAGCATTTT. V is TRBV29-1 and J is TRBJ1-5, with D hard to call. Germline V gene sequence: CDR1 SQVTM, CDR2 ANQGSEA. The CDR3 sequence is 14 residues long. Deletions cut 4 bases from V and 0 bases from J, with 10 bases between.

The V call is TRBV5-1, the J call TRBJ1-1; D not resolved. Trimming stripped 0 bases from V and 7 bases from J, with 10 bases between. The CDR3 has 13 amino acids. Germline V gives CDR1 SGHRS, CDR2 YFSETQ. The CDR3 sequence is CASSLDAILEAFF. The DNA for the CDR3 is TGCGCCAGCAGCTTGGACGCAATCCTTGAAGCTTTCTTT.

V gene TRBV28 combines with J gene TRBJ2-3; 10 nucleotides match TRBD2. Germline-derived CDR1 and CDR2 are MDHEN and SYDVKM. The CDR3 has 14 residues. V trimming: 10 bases; J trimming: 1 base; junction bases outside the gene matches: 5. The CDR3 sequence: CATSSGGRTDTQYF. The CDR3 coding sequence is TGTGCCACCTCTAGCGGGGGCCGCACAGATACGCAGTATTTT. Full variable domain (outside the CDR3, taken from reference TRBV28 and TRBJ2-3): DVKVTQSSRYLVKRTGEKVFLECVQDMDHENMFWYRQDPGLGLRLIYFSYDVKMKEKGDIPEGYSVSREKKERFSLILESASTNQTSMYLCATSSGGRTDTQYFGPGTRLTVL.

V is TRBV5-4 and J is TRBJ2-3; D remains ambiguous. Germline V CDR1 and CDR2: SGHNT, YYREEE (reference sequence). Between the trimmed V and J ends, which lost 0 bases and 3 bases, there was a span of 11 bases. CDR3 length equals 15 residues. The CDR3 reads CASSLGQFLTDTQYF. The CDR3 DNA is TGTGCCAGCAGCTTGGGGCAGTTCTTAACAGATACGCAGTATTTT.

The sample holds one count of this clone. V gene TRBV7-2 combines with J gene TRBJ2-7; 7 positions agree with TRBD1. The trim removed 5 bases at V and 4 bases at J, leaving 8 bases unmatched. The germline CDR1 and CDR2 sequences are SGHTA and FQGNSA. This CDR3 has 14 amino acids. CDR3 sequence (DNA): TGTGCCAGCAGCCCCCGGGACAGACTATACGAGCAGTACTTC. It translates to CASSPRDRLYEQYF. Full variable domain (outside the CDR3, taken from reference TRBV7-2 and TRBJ2-7): GAGVSQSPSNKVTEKGKDVELRCDPISGHTALYWYRQSLGQGLEFLIYFQGNSAPDKSGLPSDRFSAERTGGSVSTLTIQRTQQEDSAVYLCASSPRDRLYEQYFGPGTRLTVT.